This is a list of T cell receptor beta chains from one sample in a study. One entry per CDR3 protein, called by TCRdb with MiXCR from the 5' RACE reads. The repertoire holds almost 8,500 distinct CDR3 sequences, 65% to 70% seen once, with roughly 4.2% in the top ten. Sequencing was carried out using tumor-infiltrating naive CD4+ T cells sorted from the breast tumor. These receptors came from a female donor with breast cancer. Each CDR3 is given with its conserved first and last residue. The D gene is left open where the match is weak. A clone size is listed for some rows: how often the clone was seen (once, few, many), or a class if it is expanded.

CDR3: CSARASRDRENQAQHF
DNA: TGCAGTGCTAGAGCGTCCAGGGACAGGGAAAATCAGGCCCAGCATTTT
D: TRBD1
size: NA
J: TRBJ1-5
V: TRBV20-1

CDR3: CASSPQGGGQPQHF
DNA: TGTGCCAGCAGCCCACAAGGGGGGGGACAGCCCCAGCATTTT
D: NA
size: NA
J: TRBJ1-5
V: TRBV12-3/TRBV12-4

CDR3: CSAPREVGGYTF
DNA: TGCAGTGCCCCGAGGGAGGTAGGCGGCTACACCTTC
D: NA
size: few
J: TRBJ1-2
V: TRBV20-1

CDR3: CASSPRTSGSQEQFF
DNA: TGCGCCAGCAGCCCTCGGACTAGCGGGAGCCAGGAGCAGTTCTTC
D: TRBD2
size: NA
J: TRBJ2-1
V: TRBV5-1

CDR3: CASSVKPTDTQYF
DNA: TGTGCCAGCTCAGTGAAGCCCACAGATACGCAGTATTTT
D: NA
size: few
J: TRBJ2-3
V: TRBV3-1

CDR3: CASSLDRSYEQFF
DNA: TGTGCCAGCAGCTTGGACCGCTCTTATGAGCAGTTCTTC
D: NA
size: NA
J: TRBJ2-1
V: TRBV7-3

CDR3: CASSEVTGVAGELFF
DNA: TGTGCCAGCAGTGAAGTGACAGGGGTTGCCGGGGAGCTGTTTTTT
D: TRBD1
size: NA
J: TRBJ2-2
V: TRBV6-1

CDR3: CASSSLTEAFF
DNA: TGTGCCAGCAGTTCTCTGACTGAAGCTTTCTTT
D: NA
size: NA
J: TRBJ1-1
V: TRBV6-5

CDR3: CAISEGRGDYTDTQYF
DNA: TGTGCCATCAGTGAGGGGCGGGGGGACTACACAGATACGCAGTATTTT
D: TRBD2
size: few
J: TRBJ2-3
V: TRBV10-3

CDR3: CASSLSGRGRLAAYNEQFF
DNA: TGTGCCAGCAGCTTATCCGGCCGGGGAAGACTAGCGGCTTACAATGAGCAGTTCTTC
D: TRBD2
size: NA
J: TRBJ2-1
V: TRBV7-3

CDR3: CSARGVEGSGELFF
DNA: TGCAGTGCTAGAGGGGTGGAGGGCTCCGGGGAGCTGTTTTTT
D: NA
size: NA
J: TRBJ2-2
V: TRBV20-1

CDR3: CSANRVNTGELFF
DNA: TGCAGTGCTAATCGCGTAAACACCGGGGAGCTGTTTTTT
D: NA
size: NA
J: TRBJ2-2
V: TRBV20-1

CDR3: CSAPRDSYGYTF
DNA: TGCAGTGCTCCCCGGGACAGCTATGGCTACACCTTC
D: TRBD1
size: few
J: TRBJ1-2
V: TRBV20-1

CDR3: CASSLAGGQNTEAFF
DNA: TGCGCCAGCAGCTTGGCGGGTGGACAAAACACTGAAGCTTTCTTT
D: NA
size: NA
J: TRBJ1-1
V: TRBV5-1

CDR3: CSATSPNEQFF
DNA: TGCAGTGCTACATCACCCAATGAGCAGTTCTTC
D: NA
size: NA
J: TRBJ2-1
V: TRBV20-1

CDR3: CASSRGQYGYTF
DNA: TGTGCCAGCAGCCGCGGACAGTACGGCTACACCTTC
D: NA
size: NA
J: TRBJ1-2
V: TRBV12-3/TRBV12-4

CDR3: CASSPIAGGSYNEQFF
DNA: TGCGCCAGCAGCCCCATCGCGGGAGGATCCTACAATGAGCAGTTCTTC
D: TRBD2
size: NA
J: TRBJ2-1
V: TRBV4-1

CDR3: CASSLEGGADTQYF
DNA: TGCGCCAGCAGCTTGGAAGGGGGGGCAGATACGCAGTATTTT
D: NA
size: NA
J: TRBJ2-3
V: TRBV5-1

CDR3: CSASNTGQGGGLSYGYTF
DNA: TGCAGTGCTTCTAATACCGGACAGGGAGGGGGCCTTAGCTATGGCTACACCTTC
D: TRBD1
size: NA
J: TRBJ1-2
V: TRBV20-1

CDR3: CASLVGGRTDTQYF
DNA: TGTGCCAGCCTGGTCGGGGGTCGCACAGACACGCAGTATTTT
D: NA
size: NA
J: TRBJ2-3
V: TRBV25-1

CDR3: CASSYLRGNTEAFF
DNA: TGTGCCAGCAGTTACTTAAGGGGGAACACTGAAGCTTTCTTT
D: NA
size: few
J: TRBJ1-1
V: TRBV6-2/TRBV6-3

CDR3: CSASGGNQWNQPQHF
DNA: TGCAGTGCTTCAGGAGGGAATCAGTGGAATCAGCCCCAGCATTTT
D: NA
size: NA
J: TRBJ1-5
V: TRBV20-1

CDR3: CSAIGGGETQYF
DNA: TGCAGTGCGATAGGGGGCGGAGAGACCCAGTACTTC
D: TRBD1
size: large
J: TRBJ2-5
V: TRBV20-1

CDR3: CASSLIVEDTQYF
DNA: TGTGCCAGCAGTTTAATTGTAGAAGATACGCAGTATTTT
D: NA
size: NA
J: TRBJ2-3
V: TRBV27

CDR3: CSARGGGLGGETQYF
DNA: TGCAGTGCTAGAGGTGGAGGTTTGGGGGGAGAGACCCAGTACTTC
D: NA
size: NA
J: TRBJ2-5
V: TRBV20-1

CDR3: CASSPMSAHTDTQYF
DNA: TGTGCCAGCAGCCCTATGTCGGCCCACACAGATACGCAGTATTTT
D: NA
size: NA
J: TRBJ2-3
V: TRBV7-2

CDR3: CSAQTTSSGAQYF
DNA: TGCAGTGCCCAGACTACAAGCTCAGGGGCCCAGTACTTC
D: NA
size: NA
J: TRBJ2-5
V: TRBV20-1

CDR3: CSVLETGGEETQYF
DNA: TGCAGCGTTCTAGAGACAGGGGGCGAAGAGACCCAGTACTTC
D: TRBD1
size: NA
J: TRBJ2-5
V: TRBV29-1

CDR3: CASSGWTIDNEQFF
DNA: TGCGCCAGCAGCGGGTGGACTATCGACAATGAGCAGTTCTTC
D: NA
size: once
J: TRBJ2-1
V: TRBV5-1

CDR3: CASSPPGTPNTEAFF
DNA: TGTGCCAGCAGTCCCCCCGGGACACCCAACACTGAAGCTTTCTTT
D: NA
size: NA
J: TRBJ1-1
V: TRBV6-6

CDR3: CSARDPGAVYTEAFF
DNA: TGCAGTGCTAGAGATCCGGGGGCAGTATACACTGAAGCTTTCTTT
D: NA
size: NA
J: TRBJ1-1
V: TRBV20-1

CDR3: CASSFSTSRHQETQYF
DNA: TGTGCCAGCAGTTTTTCGACTAGTCGGCACCAGGAGACCCAGTACTTC
D: NA
size: NA
J: TRBJ2-5
V: TRBV12-3/TRBV12-4

CDR3: CASSIQGYEQYF
DNA: TGTGCCAGCAGCATTCAGGGGTACGAGCAGTACTTC
D: NA
size: NA
J: TRBJ2-7
V: TRBV25-1

CDR3: CSASGTSGTFTQYF
DNA: TGCAGTGCTAGCGGGACTAGCGGGACTTTCACGCAGTATTTT
D: TRBD2
size: NA
J: TRBJ2-3
V: TRBV20-1

CDR3: CASSQDGDRGNYGYTF
DNA: TGCGCCAGCAGCCAAGACGGGGACAGGGGGAACTATGGCTACACCTTC
D: TRBD1
size: few
J: TRBJ1-2
V: TRBV4-1

CDR3: CASSLTWGGYTF
DNA: TGTGCCAGCAGCCTAACTTGGGGTGGCTACACCTTC
D: NA
size: NA
J: TRBJ1-2
V: TRBV7-9

CDR3: CSAPTAGNSGANVLTF
DNA: TGCAGTGCCCCGACAGCCGGGAACTCTGGGGCCAACGTCCTGACTTTC
D: NA
size: NA
J: TRBJ2-6
V: TRBV20-1

CDR3: CASTPGRVNTGELFF
DNA: TGTGCCAGCACCCCCGGCAGGGTAAACACCGGGGAGCTGTTTTTT
D: NA
size: few
J: TRBJ2-2
V: TRBV7-9

CDR3: CASRIGGFPNDEQFF
DNA: TGTGCCAGCAGGATAGGGGGATTCCCCAACGATGAGCAGTTCTTC
D: NA
size: NA
J: TRBJ2-1
V: TRBV12-3/TRBV12-4

CDR3: CSVEAETDTQYF
DNA: TGCAGCGTTGAGGCGGAAACAGATACGCAGTATTTT
D: NA
size: few
J: TRBJ2-3
V: TRBV29-1

CDR3: CASSVISSGPGGSYEQYF
DNA: TGTGCCAGCAGCGTTATAAGTAGTGGGCCAGGGGGGTCCTACGAGCAGTACTTC
D: NA
size: NA
J: TRBJ2-7
V: TRBV7-9

CDR3: CSAPADRVSTDTQYF
DNA: TGCAGTGCACCTGCGGACAGGGTCTCCACAGATACGCAGTATTTT
D: TRBD1
size: NA
J: TRBJ2-3
V: TRBV20-1

CDR3: CASRSGGESYEQYF
DNA: TGTGCCAGCCGTAGCGGGGGGGAGTCCTACGAGCAGTACTTC
D: TRBD2
size: NA
J: TRBJ2-7
V: TRBV6-2/TRBV6-3

CDR3: CASSTGGVGGSPLHF
DNA: TGTGCCAGCAGTACTGGGGGGGTTGGAGGATCACCCCTCCACTTT
D: NA
size: NA
J: TRBJ1-6
V: TRBV6-5